Sequencing of this T cell receptor beta chain was carried out in a study of identical twins. TCRdb analysed the 5' RACE reads with MiXCR anew, one entry per CDR3 protein. The repertoire has around 1.7 million distinct CDR3 sequences, about 32% of them found once; the top ten carry around 0.25%. V shed 2 bases and J 0 bases; nucleotides not matched to a gene: 9. This CDR3 is 18 amino acids long. Looked up from germline, CDR1 is LGHNA and CDR2 is YNFKEQ. The sequence was obtained from a newborn girl in good health. The specimen was cord blood. V is TRBV4-2 and J is TRBJ2-7; 11 nucleotides line up with TRBD2. The CDR3 protein is CASSQPATTSGVSYEQYF. CDR3 nucleotide sequence: TGTGCCAGCAGCCAACCCGCAACGACTAGCGGGGTCTCCTACGAGCAGTACTTC.